These 26 T cell receptor beta chains were sequenced from one sample in a study of cytomegalovirus exposure and HLA in healthy donors. Measured with immunoSEQ multiplex PCR; TCRdb has only the in-frame clones, and not every one. The table records about 150,000 clones, around 89% of them present only once. What was sequenced was PBMCs. The source of these receptors is a man between 18 and 29 years old in good health and CMV-seronegative.

The rearrangement joins TRBV6-1 to TRBJ1-1, with a tentative D call TRBD1 (6 bases). The V end lost 6 bases, the J end lost 12 bases, and 20 bases lay between the germline ends. CDR3 length equals 13 residues. From germline, CDR1 is MNHNS and CDR2 SASEGT. The CDR3 DNA sequence: TGTGCCAGCAGAGGGACATTTGGAAGATCGCCTTTCTTT. Its protein product is CASRGTFGRSPFF.

The chain employs TRBV4-1 and TRBJ2-5, with D hard to call. This CDR3 is 13 amino acids long. Trimming left V 2 bases short and J 5 bases short, with 9 bases between. CDR1 and CDR2 (germline): MGHRA, YSYEKL. CDR3 DNA: TGCGCCAGCAGCCAATTAATCTTCGAGACCCAGTACTTC. This gives the protein CASSQLIFETQYF.

V usage is TRBV28 and J usage is TRBJ1-1; a weak D match, TRBD1 (5 bases). Germline CDR1 MDHEN, CDR2 SYDVKM. The CDR3 runs 16 residues. The V end was cut by 2 bases, the J end by 0 bases, with 13 bases between. The CDR3 bases are TGTGCCAGCAGTTTAAAGGGGTCGATCATGAACACTGAAGCTTTCTTT. Translating gives CASSLKGSIMNTEAFF.

J is TRBJ1-2 and V is TRBV6-1, with D perhaps TRBD1 (5 bases). The V gene lost 8 bases and the J gene lost 6 bases, with 16 bases spanning the gap. This CDR3 comprises 13 residues. CDR1 and CDR2 (germline): MNHNS, SASEGT. DNA of the CDR3: TGTGCCAGCGGATGGGGCGGAGGGGATGGCTACACCTTC. Translating it yields CASGWGGGDGYTF.

V is TRBV11-2 and J is TRBJ1-3; perhaps TRBD1 as D (6 bases). CDR3 length equals 14 residues. V was pared by 2 bases and J by 4 bases, with 9 bases between. The germline V gene has CDR1 SGHAT and CDR2 FQNNGV. The CDR3 here is CASSLQGSGNTIYF. CDR3 sequence (DNA): TGTGCCAGCAGCTTACAGGGGTCGGGAAACACCATATATTTT.

This clone has more than one count but fewer than ten. The chain links TRBV10-3 to TRBJ1-2; 8 bases map to TRBD1. With V trimmed by 4 bases and J by 5 bases, 3 bases remained unmatched. The CDR3 length is 13 residues. Germline V CDR1 and CDR2: ENHRY, SYGVKD. CDR3 coding DNA: TGTGCCATCAGTGTACAGGGGGAATATGGCTACACCTTC. Its protein is CAISVQGEYGYTF.

The chain recombines TRBV27 with TRBJ1-5; a possible D gene is TRBD1 (5 bases). Trimming shortened V by 1 base and J by 2 bases, and 12 bases separated the two germline ends. The CDR3 has 16 residues. The germline V gene encodes CDR1 MNHEY and CDR2 SMNVEV (reference sequence). CDR3: CASSLWQGGGNQPQHF. In DNA form, the CDR3 reads TGTGCCAGCAGTTTATGGCAGGGTGGAGGCAATCAGCCCCAGCATTTT.

The chain recombines TRBV6-6 with TRBJ2-7; D is possibly TRBD2 (6 bases). The V end lost 4 bases, the J end lost 3 bases, and 13 bases lay between the germline ends. This CDR3 is 14 amino acids long. Germline assignment: CDR1 MNHNY and CDR2 SVGAGI (reference sequence). CDR3 coding DNA: TGTGCCAGCAGTTTAAGGGAGGATTACTACGAGCAGTACTTC. The encoded protein is CASSLREDYYEQYF.

The rearrangement joins TRBV4-1 to TRBJ2-3; TRBD2 agrees at 10 bases. V lost 0 bases, J lost 0 bases, and 9 bases stayed unmatched. CDR3 size: 19 residues. CDR1 MGHRA and CDR2 YSYEKL come from the germline V gene. This chain's CDR3 is CASSQDWLAGVLSTDTQYF. CDR3 nucleotide sequence: TGCGCCAGCAGCCAAGATTGGCTAGCGGGGGTCTTGAGCACAGATACGCAGTATTTT.

V and J are TRBV5-1 and TRBJ1-2; 11 bases match TRBD1. The CDR3 loop spans 14 amino acids. J gave up 8 bases and V 0 bases, and 3 bases lay outside the gene matches. The germline V gene encodes CDR1 SGHRS and CDR2 YFSETQ. CDR3 sequence (DNA): TGCGCCAGCAGCTTGGGGACAGGGGGCGGCGGCTACACCTTC. Translating it yields CASSLGTGGGGYTF.

The chain joins TRBV5-1 to TRBJ2-5; TRBD2 might be the D (5 bases). The CDR3 has 15 amino acids. Per germline, CDR1 SGHRS and CDR2 YFSETQ. V shed 2 bases and J shed 4 bases, with 15 bases lying between them. The CDR3 nucleotides are TGCGCCAGCAGCTTATTCCCCGAGGCGGGAGAGACCCAGTACTTC. Translating gives CASSLFPEAGETQYF.

V is TRBV6-5 and J is TRBJ1-2; weak D call: TRBD1 (6 bases). Germline CDR1 is MNHEY and CDR2 is SVGAGI. The V gene lost 7 bases and the J gene lost 5 bases, with 14 bases spanning the gap. CDR3 length: 13 amino acids. The CDR3 region has the DNA TGTGCCAGCACCGGGCGGGGGGCATATGGCTACACCTTC. Translated: CASTGRGAYGYTF.

This chain uses TRBV27 with TRBJ2-1; 11 bases agree with TRBD2. V was pared by 8 bases and J by 8 bases, with 11 bases of the junction left unmatched. Germline loops: CDR1 MNHEY, CDR2 SMNVEV (reference sequence). CDR3 size: 15 residues. This CDR3 reads CASRLAGGVSHEQFF. The CDR3 nucleotides read TGTGCCAGCCGGCTAGCGGGAGGCGTCTCCCATGAGCAGTTCTTC.

The rearrangement uses TRBV27 and TRBJ1-5, with D unclear. This CDR3 is 15 amino acids long. V was trimmed by 6 bases and J by 0 bases, leaving 12 bases between them. Germline-derived CDR1 and CDR2 are MNHEY and SMNVEV (reference sequence). DNA for the CDR3: TGTGCCAGCAGCTCCACAGTCCATAGCAATCAGCCCCAGCATTTT. The encoded protein is CASSSTVHSNQPQHF.

V usage is TRBV7-9 and J usage is TRBJ2-3; unclear D gene. CDR1 and CDR2 (germline): SEHNR, FQNEAQ (reference sequence). The CDR3 has 15 residues. V dropped 6 bases and J dropped 0 bases, with 13 bases sitting between them. In DNA, the CDR3 is TGTGCCAGCAGGCCTTCTTCTACTAGCACAGATACGCAGTATTTT. Its protein product is CASRPSSTSTDTQYF. The variable domain in full, with the rest retrieved from reference TRBV7-9 and TRBJ2-3, is DTGVSQNPRHKITKRGQNVTFRCDPISEHNRLYWYRQTLGQGPEFLTYFQNEAQLEKSRLLSDRFSAERPKGSFSTLEIQRTEQGDSAMYLCASRPSSTSTDTQYFGPGTRLTVL.

The chain combines TRBV6-4 with TRBJ2-7; TRBD1 matches at 7 bases. CDR3 length equals 16 residues. CDR1 and CDR2 from the germline V gene are MRHNA and SNTAGT. The J segment lost 4 bases and the V segment lost 2 bases, leaving 11 bases of the junction unmatched. The CDR3 protein is CASSDPTGQHKYEQYF. DNA of the CDR3: TGTGCCAGCAGTGACCCGACAGGGCAGCATAAGTACGAGCAGTACTTC.

The J gene is TRBJ2-5, the V gene TRBV7-9, with D hard to call. V lost 6 bases and J 5 bases, leaving 10 bases between the germline ends. The CDR3 has 12 residues. Per the germline V gene, CDR1 is SEHNR and CDR2 is FQNEAQ (reference sequence). CDR3 amino acids: CASSSHGETQYF. For the CDR3, the DNA is TGTGCCAGCAGTTCACACGGGGAGACCCAGTACTTC.

The chain is built from TRBV13 and TRBJ1-4; TRBD1 agrees at 9 bases. With V trimmed by 5 bases and J by 8 bases, 6 bases remained unmatched. Germline V CDR1 and CDR2: PRHDT, FYEKMQ (reference sequence). The CDR3 sequence is 14 residues long. CDR3 region: CASSIRQGDEKLFF. The DNA of the CDR3 is TGTGCCAGCAGCATAAGACAGGGGGACGAAAAACTGTTTTTT.

The V call is TRBV27, the J call TRBJ2-2, with 10 bases lining up with TRBD1. The CDR3 is 14 amino acids. Germline trimming cut 6 bases from V and 7 bases from J; bases unmatched to any gene: 5. The germline V gene encodes CDR1 MNHEY and CDR2 SMNVEV (reference sequence). The CDR3 DNA follows: TGTGCCAGCAGCGGGACAGGGGTGGGCGGGGAGCTGTTTTTT. Protein product: CASSGTGVGGELFF.

The genes are TRBV5-1 and TRBJ1-1; maybe TRBD1 (5 bases). Germline-derived CDR1 and CDR2 are SGHRS and YFSETQ. The CDR3 totals 18 residues. V shed 2 bases and J shed 0 bases, with 20 bases lying between them. The CDR3 reads CASSLRRGEKPMNTEAFF. The CDR3 bases are TGCGCCAGCAGCTTAAGGCGGGGGGAGAAACCCATGAACACTGAAGCTTTCTTT.

This chain joins TRBV27 and TRBJ2-2; D gene ambiguous. Looked up from germline, CDR1 is MNHEY and CDR2 is SMNVEV (reference sequence). The CDR3 extends over 15 amino acids. V was clipped by 0 bases and J by 2 bases, with 7 bases between them. The CDR3 DNA follows: TGTGCCAGCAGTTTATCTGCCAGAAACACCGGGGAGCTGTTTTTT. Its protein is CASSLSARNTGELFF.

The CDR3 here is CASSLWFNEQYF. Here the CDR3 DNA reads TGTGCCAGCAGTTTATGGTTCAACGAGCAGTACTTC. The chain recombines TRBV28 with TRBJ2-7; D ambiguous. The CDR3 runs to 12 residues. Germline assignment: CDR1 MDHEN and CDR2 SYDVKM. V lost 0 bases to trimming and J lost 5 bases, with 5 bases between them. Full variable domain (outside the CDR3, taken from reference TRBV28 and TRBJ2-7): DVKVTQSSRYLVKRTGEKVFLECVQDMDHENMFWYRQDPGLGLRLIYFSYDVKMKEKGDIPEGYSVSREKKERFSLILESASTNQTSMYLCASSLWFNEQYFGPGTRLTVT.

This chain uses TRBV27 with TRBJ2-3, with 7 bases aligning to TRBD2. Germline V gene sequence: CDR1 MNHEY, CDR2 SMNVEV (reference sequence). After removal of 6 bases from V and 5 bases from J, the junction contained 5 bases not matched to a gene. The CDR3 is 13 amino acids. Here the CDR3 reads CASSAGDRDTQYF. In nucleotides, the CDR3 is TGTGCCAGCAGCGCGGGAGATAGAGATACGCAGTATTTT.

J is TRBJ2-1 and V is TRBV6-1, with D possibly being TRBD1 (6 bases). V lost 6 bases and J lost 7, with 13 bases in between. Looked up from germline, CDR1 is MNHNS and CDR2 is SASEGT. This CDR3 is 13 amino acids long. CDR3 coding DNA: TGTGCCAGCAGCACTCGACAGGCGAATGAGCAGTTCTTC. This gives the protein CASSTRQANEQFF.

The chain combines TRBV6-1 with TRBJ2-7; perhaps TRBD2 as D (6 bases). V lost 4 bases and J lost 2, with 12 bases in between. Germline V gene sequence: CDR1 MNHNS, CDR2 SASEGT. This CDR3 has 14 residues. CDR3 sequence reads: CASSGGGSPYEQYF. Written as DNA, the CDR3 is TGTGCCAGCAGTGGAGGAGGGAGCCCCTACGAGCAGTACTTC.

This chain joins TRBV14 and TRBJ2-1, with a weak D call TRBD1 (5 bases). V lost 0 bases to trimming and J lost 7 bases, with 16 bases between them. Germline CDR1 and CDR2: SGHDN and FVKESK. This CDR3 contains 16 residues. The CDR3 DNA follows: TGTGCCAGCAGCCAAGATCTGGGATGGGGCCTGAATGAGCAGTTCTTC. Amino acid sequence: CASSQDLGWGLNEQFF.